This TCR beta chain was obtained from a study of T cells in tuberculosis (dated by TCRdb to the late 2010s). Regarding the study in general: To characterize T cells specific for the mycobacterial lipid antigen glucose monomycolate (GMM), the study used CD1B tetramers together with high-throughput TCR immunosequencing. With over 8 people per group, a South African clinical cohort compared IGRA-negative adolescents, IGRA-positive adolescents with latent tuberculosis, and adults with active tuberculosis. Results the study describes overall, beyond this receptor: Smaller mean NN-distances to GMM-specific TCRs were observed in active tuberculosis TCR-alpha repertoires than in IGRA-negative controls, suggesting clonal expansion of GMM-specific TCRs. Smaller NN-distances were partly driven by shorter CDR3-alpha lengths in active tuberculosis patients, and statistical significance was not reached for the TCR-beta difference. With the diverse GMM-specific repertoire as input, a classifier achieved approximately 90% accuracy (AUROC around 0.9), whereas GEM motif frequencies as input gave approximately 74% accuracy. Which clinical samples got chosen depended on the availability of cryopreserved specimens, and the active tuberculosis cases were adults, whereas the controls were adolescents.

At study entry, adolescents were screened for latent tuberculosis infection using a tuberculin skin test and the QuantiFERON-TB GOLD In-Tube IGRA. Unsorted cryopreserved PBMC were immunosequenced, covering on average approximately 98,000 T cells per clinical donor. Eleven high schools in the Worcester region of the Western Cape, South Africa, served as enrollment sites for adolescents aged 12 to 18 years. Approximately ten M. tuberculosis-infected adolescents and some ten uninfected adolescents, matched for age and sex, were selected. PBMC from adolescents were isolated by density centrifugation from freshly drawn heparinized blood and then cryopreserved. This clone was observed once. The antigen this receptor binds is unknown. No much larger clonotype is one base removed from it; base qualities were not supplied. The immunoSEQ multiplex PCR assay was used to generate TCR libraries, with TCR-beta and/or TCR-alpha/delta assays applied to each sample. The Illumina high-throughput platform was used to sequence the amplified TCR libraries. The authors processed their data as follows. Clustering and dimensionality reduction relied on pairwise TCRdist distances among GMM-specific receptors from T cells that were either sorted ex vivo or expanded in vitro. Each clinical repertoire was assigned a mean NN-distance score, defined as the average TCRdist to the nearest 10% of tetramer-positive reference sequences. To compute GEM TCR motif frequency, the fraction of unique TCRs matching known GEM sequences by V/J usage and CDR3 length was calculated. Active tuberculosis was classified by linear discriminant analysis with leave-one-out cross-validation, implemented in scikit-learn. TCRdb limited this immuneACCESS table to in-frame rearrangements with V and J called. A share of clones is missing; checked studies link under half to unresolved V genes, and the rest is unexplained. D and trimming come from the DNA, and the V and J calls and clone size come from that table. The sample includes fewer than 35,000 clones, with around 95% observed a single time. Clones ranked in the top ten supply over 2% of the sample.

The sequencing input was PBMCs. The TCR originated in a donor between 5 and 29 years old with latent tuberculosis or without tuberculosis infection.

The CDR3 has the sequence CASSPQGGDTQYF. The nucleotide sequence reads as follows: TGTGCCAGCTCACCCCAGGGGGGAGATACGCAGTATTTT. The V and J segments used are TRBV18 and TRBJ2-3; tentative D gene TRBD1, with 7 bases matching. V drops 3 bases and J drops 5 bases, leaving 9 bases in between. Including the terminal cysteine and phenylalanine, the CDR3 comprises 13 residues. The entry retains the CDR3 DNA only, 39 bases that are in frame from base 1. CDR1 and CDR2 (KGHSH, LQKENI) derive from the germline V gene.